The clone carrying this T cell receptor (beta chain) was counted between two and nine times. What it binds is not known. Sequenced by immunoSEQ multiplex PCR; TCRdb stores in-frame clones only, minus some. This table has tens of thousands of clones, 75% to 90% appearing once. The CDR3 covers 14 residues. CDR1 SNHLY and CDR2 FYNNEI come from the germline V gene. The V end lost 0 bases, the J end lost 6 bases, and 9 bases lay between the germline ends. The data originate from a study of T cells in localized non-small cell lung cancer. Regarding the study as a whole: Researchers found a median about 53 of the top 100 tumor clones in adjacent lung.

The specimen was peripheral blood, collected before any cancer treatment. The gene calls are TRBV2 and TRBJ1-5; D gene ambiguous. The sequence came from a woman aged 35 to 75 with stage I lung adenocarcinoma. The CDR3: CASSEALRSQPQHF. The CDR3, as DNA: TGTGCCAGCAGTGAAGCGCTTCGAAGTCAGCCCCAGCATTTT.